Below are 14 T cell receptor beta chains sequenced from a single sample in a study of blood T cell repertoires in COVID-19. Generated by immunoSEQ multiplex PCR, the TCRdb table keeps only in-frame clones and is missing some. The table lists a few hundred thousand clones, over 75% of them singletons, with 9.5% to 15% in the top ten. Sequences were obtained from peripheral blood. The receptor source for this set is a human donor in a cohort sampled during active COVID-19.

Only a few counts were recorded for this clone. The J gene is TRBJ2-3, the V gene TRBV19, with TRBD1 as a possible D gene (5 bases). Trimming stripped 3 bases from V and 8 bases from J, with 15 bases between. CDR1 LNHDA and CDR2 SQIVND come from the germline V gene (reference sequence). This CDR3 has 14 residues. CDR3 loop: CASSIGAGAPTQYF. The CDR3, as DNA: TGTGCCAGTAGTATTGGGGCAGGAGCCCCTACGCAGTATTTT.

The chain joins TRBV19 to TRBJ2-3; TRBD2 might be the D (6 bases). Germline V lookup: CDR1 LNHDA, CDR2 SQIVND (reference sequence). The CDR3 has 15 amino acids. Trimming removed 7 bases at V and 2 bases at J, with 16 bases between. In DNA form, the CDR3 reads TGTGCCAGTACCGGAGGCGGGACCTACACAGATACGCAGTATTTT. It yields the protein CASTGGGTYTDTQYF.

This chain connects TRBV4-3 to TRBJ2-7, with unresolved D. With 1 base removed from V and 0 bases from J, the gap between germline ends came to 7 bases. The CDR3 extends over 14 amino acids. The germline V gene encodes CDR1 LGHNA and CDR2 YSLEER. CDR3 bases: TGCGCCAGCAGCCAAGTGGTCGGCTCCTACGAGCAGTACTTC. It encodes CASSQVVGSYEQYF.

V is TRBV3-1 (or the pseudogene TRBV3-2) and J is TRBJ2-5, with 8 positions matching TRBD2. CDR1 is LGHDT, CDR2 YNNKEL, per germline (reference sequence). The V segment lost 4 bases and the J segment 2 bases; nucleotides outside the gene matches: 6. The CDR3 has 15 residues. The CDR3 reads CASSRPGGGQETQYF. CDR3 DNA sequence: TGTGCCAGCAGCCGCCCAGGCGGGGGGCAAGAGACCCAGTACTTC.

For the CDR3, the DNA is TGTGCCAGCAGCTTGGGACTAGCGGGAGAATACGAGCAGTACTTC. Encoded protein: CASSLGLAGEYEQYF. The chain has TRBV5-4 and TRBJ2-7, with TRBD2 identical over 12 bases. Germline CDR1 reads SGHNT; CDR2 reads YYREEE (reference sequence). The CDR3 loop spans 15 amino acids. Trimming at V came to 0 bases and at J to 4 bases, leaving 2 bases not matched to a gene.

The J gene is TRBJ1-6, the V gene TRBV6-5; 8 nucleotides match TRBD1. The CDR3 consists of 13 residues. Germline values: CDR1 MNHEY, CDR2 SVGAGI. Written as DNA, the CDR3 is TGTGCTAGTGGACAGGGTAGGGATTCACCCCTCCACTTT. It is translated as CASGQGRDSPLHF.

The gene calls are TRBV5-4 and TRBJ1-6, with a possible D match to TRBD1 (5 bases). Germline-derived CDR1 and CDR2 are SGHNT and YYREEE (reference sequence). This CDR3 comprises 13 residues. Trimming cost V 4 bases and J 7 bases, with 9 bases left between them. CDR3: CASSRGGNSPLHF. The CDR3 coding sequence is TGTGCCAGCAGCCGTGGGGGGAATTCACCCCTCCACTTT.

The chain employs TRBV19 and TRBJ1-5; TRBD1 matches at 8 bases. The germline V gene encodes CDR1 LNHDA and CDR2 SQIVND (reference sequence). The CDR3 length is 16 residues. Trimming at V came to 0 bases and at J to 6 bases, leaving 7 bases not matched to a gene. The CDR3 sequence is CASSIERQGAIQPQHF. The CDR3 DNA reads TGTGCCAGTAGTATAGAGCGGCAGGGGGCTATTCAGCCCCAGCATTTT.

This chain uses TRBV3-1 (or the pseudogene TRBV3-2) with TRBJ2-2, with a tentative D call TRBD2 (5 bases). The germline V gene has CDR1 LGHDT and CDR2 YNNKEL (reference sequence). The CDR3 length is 17 residues. The V gene lost 1 base and the J gene lost 6 bases, with 18 bases spanning the gap. The CDR3 DNA reads as TGTGCCAGCAGCCAAGCGTCGGAGGTGGCTGGCGCCGGGGAGCTGTTTTTT. It encodes CASSQASEVAGAGELFF.

A few counts support this clone. V gene TRBV5-1 combines with J gene TRBJ2-5, with TRBD2 matching over 7 bases. The CDR3 consists of 15 residues. CDR1 is SGHRS and CDR2 is YFSETQ in the germline V gene. Trimming at V came to 5 bases and at J to 3 bases, leaving 10 bases not matched to a gene. CDR3 DNA sequence: TGCGCCAGCAGGACGTCCGGACTAGAGGAAGAGACCCAGTACTTC. This translates into CASRTSGLEEETQYF.

The chain combines TRBV10-2 with TRBJ2-2; no firm D call. This CDR3 contains 17 residues. The V gene's germline CDR1 is WSHSY and CDR2 SAAADI. Trimming removed 6 bases from V and 4 bases from J, with 21 bases in between. For the CDR3, the DNA is TGCGCCAGCAGCAAAACCCTAGTGCTCTTCGTCACCGGGGAGCTGTTTTTT. Translated: CASSKTLVLFVTGELFF.

This chain links TRBV9 with TRBJ1-3; D might be TRBD1 (6 bases). This CDR3 is 18 amino acids long. CDR1 SGDLS and CDR2 YYNGEE come from the germline V gene. V lost 4 bases to trimming and J lost 4 bases, with 24 bases between them. The CDR3 region has the DNA TGTGCCAGCAGCCTTTCCCCTTCAGTGGGGGCAGGAGGAAACACCATATATTTT. Translating gives CASSLSPSVGAGGNTIYF. The whole variable domain, remainder taken from reference TRBV9 and TRBJ1-3, is DSGVTQTPKHLITATGQRVTLRCSPRSGDLSVYWYQQSLDQGLQFLIQYYNGEERAKGNILERFSAQQFPDLHSELNLSSLELGDSALYFCASSLSPSVGAGGNTIYFGEGSWLTVV.

The V call is TRBV18, the J call TRBJ2-1, with 14 nucleotides matching TRBD2. The CDR3 loop spans 18 amino acids. V was pared by 4 bases and J by 3 bases, with 8 bases of the junction left unmatched. The germline V gene encodes CDR1 KGHSH and CDR2 LQKENI. This chain's CDR3 is CASSLSGTSGSLYNEQFF. The CDR3 DNA sequence: TGTGCCAGCTCACTTTCCGGGACTAGCGGGAGTCTCTACAATGAGCAGTTCTTC.

The gene calls are TRBV5-8 and TRBJ2-5; TRBD2 might be the D (5 bases). V was pared by 0 bases and J by 0 bases, with 6 bases between. This CDR3 is built from 14 residues. Germline-derived CDR1 and CDR2 are SGHTS and YDEGEE. CDR3 sequence reads: CASSLGEYQETQYF. CDR3 in DNA: TGTGCCAGCAGCTTGGGGGAGTACCAAGAGACCCAGTACTTC.